This is a list of T cell receptor beta chains from one sample in a study of blood T cell repertoires in COVID-19. Sequencing was performed with immunoSEQ multiplex PCR; in TCRdb, only in-frame clones are kept and a portion is missing. The sample has some 270,000 clones; around 90% are singletons. What was sequenced was peripheral blood. All receptors derive from a woman aged 60 to 75 with COVID-19, enrolled during active disease. Each CDR3 is given with its conserved first and last residue. The D gene is left open where the match is weak. Clone size is not always given. Where it is, it says once, few, many or a class for expanded clones.

V: TRBV6-5; size: .; D: .; J: TRBJ1-5; CDR3: CASSQRENQPQHF
V: TRBV7-9; size: .; D: TRBD2; J: TRBJ2-5; CDR3: CASSFDGGKETQYF
V: TRBV5-1; size: .; D: .; J: TRBJ1-5; CDR3: CASSSGTGNQPQHF
V: TRBV7-2; size: once; D: .; J: TRBJ1-2; CDR3: CASSLSRAFYGYTF
V: TRBV10-3; size: .; D: .; J: TRBJ2-5; CDR3: CAISESGGGHQETQYF
V: TRBV15; size: .; D: .; J: TRBJ2-7; CDR3: CATSREGQAYEQYF
V: TRBV23-1; size: few; D: .; J: TRBJ1-2; CDR3: CASSPYTRKEGSGNYGYTF
V: TRBV18; size: .; D: .; J: TRBJ1-2; CDR3: CASSPQGLGYTF
V: TRBV11-3; size: .; D: TRBD2; J: TRBJ2-1; CDR3: CASSSNPSGSNEQFF
V: TRBV7-8; size: once; D: TRBD1; J: TRBJ1-5; CDR3: CASSLVTGSRPQHF
V: TRBV10-3; size: .; D: .; J: TRBJ1-1; CDR3: CAIRESAGTEAFF
V: TRBV5-6; size: .; D: .; J: TRBJ1-3; CDR3: CASSLRMAGPSENTIYF
V: TRBV5-5; size: .; D: .; J: TRBJ1-2; CDR3: CASSLDLRLGYTF
V: TRBV5-1; size: .; D: .; J: TRBJ1-4; CDR3: CASSLGGGVGTNEKLFF
V: TRBV7-2; size: .; D: .; J: TRBJ1-2; CDR3: CASSLQGHGYTF
V: TRBV6-2/TRBV6-3; size: .; D: .; J: TRBJ1-3; CDR3: CASSLLLTDRVSGNTIYF
V: TRBV6-6; size: .; D: TRBD1; J: TRBJ2-7; CDR3: CASSYSDRGSYEQYF
V: TRBV6-5; size: once; D: .; J: TRBJ1-1; CDR3: CASSYLQANTEAFF
V: TRBV7-9; size: .; D: .; J: TRBJ2-7; CDR3: CASSPSGRAYEQYF
V: TRBV7-9; size: .; D: .; J: TRBJ1-3; CDR3: CASTSLSGNTIYF
V: TRBV15; size: once; D: .; J: TRBJ1-2; CDR3: CATSRAGGFYGYTF
V: TRBV25-1; size: .; D: .; J: TRBJ1-3; CDR3: CASSAAAGNTIYF
V: TRBV11-2; size: .; D: TRBD1; J: TRBJ1-2; CDR3: CASSPFGQAQNYGYTF
V: TRBV11-2; size: .; D: .; J: TRBJ1-2; CDR3: CASSLGAFEGDYGYTF
V: TRBV9; size: .; D: .; J: TRBJ1-1; CDR3: CASRYAMNTEAFF
V: TRBV27; size: .; D: .; J: TRBJ1-2; CDR3: CASSLGAGYGYTF
V: TRBV6-2/TRBV6-3; size: .; D: TRBD1; J: TRBJ2-2; CDR3: CASSWAGGYTGELFF
V: TRBV5-5; size: .; D: .; J: TRBJ2-6; CDR3: CASRKGGSGANVLTF
V: TRBV5-1; size: .; D: .; J: TRBJ1-3; CDR3: CASREGVGNTIYF
V: TRBV27; size: .; D: TRBD1; J: TRBJ1-1; CDR3: CASSPWTGGDTEAFF
V: TRBV2; size: .; D: TRBD2; J: TRBJ2-1; CDR3: CASSALAGRNEQFF
V: TRBV29-1; size: .; D: .; J: TRBJ2-2; CDR3: CSVDGALGLGAGELFF
V: TRBV5-6; size: .; D: .; J: TRBJ1-2; CDR3: CASSLRTGILRNYGYTF
V: TRBV18; size: once; D: TRBD1; J: TRBJ1-3; CDR3: CASSPRTGDGNTIYF
V: TRBV2; size: .; D: TRBD1; J: TRBJ2-4; CDR3: CASRGQGRAKNIQYF
V: TRBV14; size: .; D: TRBD1; J: TRBJ2-1; CDR3: CASSQEWDRGYEQFF
V: TRBV4-2; size: .; D: .; J: TRBJ1-1; CDR3: CASSQRLDTEAFF
V: TRBV11-3; size: few; D: TRBD2; J: TRBJ2-2; CDR3: CASSSHRTSGGASGTGELFF
V: TRBV21-1; size: .; D: .; J: TRBJ1-2; CDR3: CASSKTTGSAGYGYTF
V: TRBV9; size: .; D: .; J: TRBJ1-3; CDR3: CASSGGGNTIYF
V: TRBV2; size: .; D: .; J: TRBJ2-5; CDR3: CASRFLVYQETQYF
V: TRBV9; size: .; D: TRBD1; J: TRBJ2-2; CDR3: CASSKGATNTPGELFF
V: TRBV5-1; size: .; D: .; J: TRBJ2-7; CDR3: CASSLNRMSSYEQYF
V: TRBV7-2; size: once; D: .; J: TRBJ2-7; CDR3: CASSLDSAGNSYEQYF
V: TRBV5-1; size: once; D: TRBD1; J: TRBJ2-7; CDR3: CASSATGGDWSYEQYF
V: TRBV7-6; size: .; D: .; J: TRBJ1-3; CDR3: CASSRGQVASGNTIYF
V: TRBV4-2; size: .; D: .; J: TRBJ1-3; CDR3: CASSQVWGPGNTIYF